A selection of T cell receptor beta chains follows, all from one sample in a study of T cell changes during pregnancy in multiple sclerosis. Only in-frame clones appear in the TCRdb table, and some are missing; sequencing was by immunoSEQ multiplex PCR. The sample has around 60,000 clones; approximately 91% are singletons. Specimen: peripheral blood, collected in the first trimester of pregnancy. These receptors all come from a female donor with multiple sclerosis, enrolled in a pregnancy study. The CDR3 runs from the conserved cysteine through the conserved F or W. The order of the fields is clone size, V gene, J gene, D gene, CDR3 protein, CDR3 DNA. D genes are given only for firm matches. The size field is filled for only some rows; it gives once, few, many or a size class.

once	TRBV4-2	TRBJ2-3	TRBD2	CASSQVAGGLSTDTQYF	TGTGCCAGCAGCCAAGTAGCGGGAGGCTTGTCCACAGATACGCAGTATTTT
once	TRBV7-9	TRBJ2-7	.	CASSPDYEQYF	TGTGCCAGCAGCCCAGACTACGAGCAGTACTTC
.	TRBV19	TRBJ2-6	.	CASSSGAGANVLTF	TGTGCCAGTAGTTCCGGGGCTGGGGCCAACGTCCTGACTTTC
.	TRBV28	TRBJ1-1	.	CASSLLEAEAFF	TGTGCCAGCAGTTTATTGGAGGCTGAAGCTTTCTTT
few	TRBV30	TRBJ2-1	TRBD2	CAWAGGLAGALTNYNEQFF	TGTGCCTGGGCAGGCGGACTAGCGGGAGCCCTCACCAATTACAATGAGCAGTTCTTC
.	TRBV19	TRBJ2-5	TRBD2	CASSTGTSGRETQYF	TGTGCCAGTAGTACCGGGACTAGCGGGAGAGAGACCCAGTACTTC
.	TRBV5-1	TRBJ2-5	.	CASSLGSRELRETQYF	TGCGCCAGCAGCTTGGGTAGCAGGGAATTGAGGGAGACCCAGTACTTC
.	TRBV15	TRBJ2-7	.	CATSRDWGGPSYEQYF	TGTGCCACCAGCAGAGATTGGGGAGGCCCATCCTACGAGCAGTACTTC
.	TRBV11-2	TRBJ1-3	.	CASSLGVSGGNTIYF	TGTGCCAGCAGCTTAGGAGTATCGGGAGGAAACACCATATATTTT
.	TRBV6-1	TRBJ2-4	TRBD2	CASSELVGGAKNIQYF	TGTGCCAGCAGTGAATTGGTGGGAGGGGCCAAAAACATTCAGTACTTC
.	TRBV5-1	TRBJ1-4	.	CASSGQGGEKLFF	TGCGCCAGCAGCGGCCAGGGAGGCGAAAAACTGTTTTTT
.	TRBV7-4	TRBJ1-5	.	CASSGRQVSNQPQHF	TGTGCCAGCAGTGGTCGACAGGTTAGCAATCAGCCCCAGCATTTT
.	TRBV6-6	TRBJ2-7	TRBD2	CASSQTSSLYEQYF	TGTGCCAGCAGTCAGACTAGCAGCCTCTACGAGCAGTACTTC
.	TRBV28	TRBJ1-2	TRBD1	CASRGGGTGSVGYGYTF	TGTGCCAGCAGGGGAGGCGGGACAGGGTCAGTCGGCTATGGCTACACCTTC
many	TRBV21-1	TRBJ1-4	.	CASSTTGTGQGGGEKLFF	TGTGCCAGCAGCACTACCGGGACAGGGCAGGGGGGTGGTGAAAAACTGTTTTTT
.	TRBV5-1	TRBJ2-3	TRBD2	CASSLVLAGGTDTQYF	TGCGCCAGCAGCTTGGTACTAGCGGGAGGCACAGATACGCAGTATTTT
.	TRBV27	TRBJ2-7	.	CASSLSAGTISYEQYF	TGTGCCAGCAGTTTATCGGCGGGAACTATCTCCTACGAGCAGTACTTC
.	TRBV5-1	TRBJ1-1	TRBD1	CARSTGTLNTEAFF	TGCGCCAGATCGACAGGGACTCTAAACACTGAAGCTTTCTTT
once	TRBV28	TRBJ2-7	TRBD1	CASSKIPGQGEYEQYF	TGTGCCAGCAGTAAGATTCCGGGACAGGGGGAATACGAGCAGTACTTC
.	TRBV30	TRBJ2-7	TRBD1	CAWSVGSGTGGYEQYF	TGTGCCTGGAGTGTGGGCTCCGGGACAGGGGGCTACGAGCAGTACTTC
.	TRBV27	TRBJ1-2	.	CASSQIGAYGYTF	TGTGCCAGCAGCCAAATAGGGGCCTATGGCTACACCTTC
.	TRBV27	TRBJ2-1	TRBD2	CASSSTSGKPYNEQFF	TGTGCCAGCAGTTCGACTAGCGGGAAGCCCTACAATGAGCAGTTCTTC
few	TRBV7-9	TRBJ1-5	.	CASSSDNSNQPQHF	TGTGCCAGCAGCTCGGACAATAGCAATCAGCCCCAGCATTTT
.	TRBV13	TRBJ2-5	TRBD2	CASSLTSVETQYF	TGTGCCAGCAGCTTAACTAGCGTGGAGACCCAGTACTTC
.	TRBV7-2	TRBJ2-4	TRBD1	CASSYRGQNIQYF	TGTGCCAGCAGCTACAGGGGGCAAAACATTCAGTACTTC
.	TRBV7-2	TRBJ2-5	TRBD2	CASSVLAGDRETQYF	TGTGCCAGCAGCGTACTAGCGGGAGATCGGGAGACCCAGTACTTC
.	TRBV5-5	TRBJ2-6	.	CASSLVASSGANVLTF	TGTGCCAGCAGCTTGGTTGCCAGCTCTGGGGCCAACGTCCTGACTTTC
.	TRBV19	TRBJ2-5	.	CASSNPLGSQETQYF	TGTGCCAGTAGTAACCCTCTAGGATCCCAAGAGACCCAGTACTTC
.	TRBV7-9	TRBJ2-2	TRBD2	CASSTDAGGTGELFF	TGTGCCAGCAGCACAGACGCGGGAGGGACCGGGGAGCTGTTTTTT
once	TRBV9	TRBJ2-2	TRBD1	CASSVSPGTGNTGELFF	TGTGCCAGCAGCGTCAGTCCCGGGACAGGGAACACCGGGGAGCTGTTTTTT
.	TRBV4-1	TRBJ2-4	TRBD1	CASSPGQGPKNIQYF	TGCGCCAGCAGCCCGGGACAGGGGCCAAAAAACATTCAGTACTTC